The clone carrying this T cell receptor (beta chain) was picked up many times. Its antigen is as yet unknown. The data were obtained in a study of T cells in Graves' hyperthyroidism and ophthalmopathy. Study overall: Sampling of peripheral blood happened at initial diagnosis, prior to any treatment. Notes on the study in general: With a median lead of around 6.7 months before onset, the model predicted ophthalmopathy.

Researchers amplified the TCR beta CDR3 regions from RNA transcripts. HTBI primers drove first-round RT-PCR of the TCR CDR3. From the multiplex PCR reads, TCRdb called clonotypes with MiXCR, one entry per CDR3 protein. The sample records about 640,000 distinct CDR3 sequences, about 20% being singletons. CDR1 is KGHSY, CDR2 FQNENV, per germline. The CDR3 length is 16 residues. V trimming: 4 bases; J trimming: 6 bases; junction bases outside the gene matches: 13. Exclusion of patients followed from uncontrolled infection, other autoimmune disease, pregnancy or lactation. PBMCs came from 10 ml fresh peripheral blood.

The source is a man under 40 with Graves' ophthalmopathy. The chain recombines TRBV16 with TRBJ1-2, with 8 bases matching TRBD1. Sequences were obtained from blood. The CDR3 DNA reads as TGTGCCAGCAGCCCATTAACGACAGGGGCGAGGGATGGCTACACCTTC. This codes for CASSPLTTGARDGYTF.